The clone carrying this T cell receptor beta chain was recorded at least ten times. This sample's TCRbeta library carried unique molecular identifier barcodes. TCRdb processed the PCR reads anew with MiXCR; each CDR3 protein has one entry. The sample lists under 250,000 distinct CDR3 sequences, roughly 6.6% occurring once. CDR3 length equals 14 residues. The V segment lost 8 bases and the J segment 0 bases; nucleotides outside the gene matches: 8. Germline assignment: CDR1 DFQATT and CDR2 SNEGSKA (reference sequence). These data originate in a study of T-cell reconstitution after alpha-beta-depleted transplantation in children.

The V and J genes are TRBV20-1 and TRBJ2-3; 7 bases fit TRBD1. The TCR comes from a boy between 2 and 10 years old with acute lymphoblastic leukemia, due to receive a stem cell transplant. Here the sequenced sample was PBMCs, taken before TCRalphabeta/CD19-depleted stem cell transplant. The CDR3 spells CSSTGTHSTDTQYF. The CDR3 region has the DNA TGCAGTTCGACAGGGACACATAGCACAGATACGCAGTATTTT.